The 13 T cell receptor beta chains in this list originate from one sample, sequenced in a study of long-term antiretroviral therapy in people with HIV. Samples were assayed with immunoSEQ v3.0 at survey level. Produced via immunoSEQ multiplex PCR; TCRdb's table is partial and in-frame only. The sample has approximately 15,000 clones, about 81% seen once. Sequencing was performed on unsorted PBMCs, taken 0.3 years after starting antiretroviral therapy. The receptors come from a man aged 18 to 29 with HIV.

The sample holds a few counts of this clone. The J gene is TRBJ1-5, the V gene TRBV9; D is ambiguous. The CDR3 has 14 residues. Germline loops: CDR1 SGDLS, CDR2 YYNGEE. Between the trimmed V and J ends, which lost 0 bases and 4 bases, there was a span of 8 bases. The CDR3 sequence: CASSVGYRNQPQHF. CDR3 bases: TGTGCCAGCAGCGTAGGGTACAGAAATCAGCCCCAGCATTTT.

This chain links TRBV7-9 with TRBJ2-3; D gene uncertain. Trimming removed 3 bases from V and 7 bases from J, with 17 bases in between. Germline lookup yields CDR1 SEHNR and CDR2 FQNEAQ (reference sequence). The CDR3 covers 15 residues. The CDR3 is CASSFRLGRVNTQYF. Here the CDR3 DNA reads TGTGCCAGCAGCTTCCGCTTAGGACGCGTTAATACGCAGTATTTT.

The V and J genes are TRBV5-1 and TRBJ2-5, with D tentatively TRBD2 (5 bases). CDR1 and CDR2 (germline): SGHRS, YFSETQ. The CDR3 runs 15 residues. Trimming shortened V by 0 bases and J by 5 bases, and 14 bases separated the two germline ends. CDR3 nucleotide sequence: TGCGCCAGCAGCTTGGTACCGGGGAGTGACGAGACCCAGTACTTC. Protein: CASSLVPGSDETQYF.

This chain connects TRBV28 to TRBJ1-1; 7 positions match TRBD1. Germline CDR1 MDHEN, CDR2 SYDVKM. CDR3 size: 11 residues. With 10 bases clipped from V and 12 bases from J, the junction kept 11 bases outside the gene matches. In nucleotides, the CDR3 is TGTGCCACCTCTGGCGACAGGGTTTCTTTCTTT. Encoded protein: CATSGDRVSFF.

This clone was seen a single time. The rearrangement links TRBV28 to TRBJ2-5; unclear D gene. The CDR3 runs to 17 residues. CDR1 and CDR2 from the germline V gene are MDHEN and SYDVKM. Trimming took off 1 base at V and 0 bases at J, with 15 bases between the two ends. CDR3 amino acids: CASSLFSVRLHQETQYF. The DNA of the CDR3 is TGTGCCAGCAGTTTATTCAGTGTACGCCTCCACCAAGAGACCCAGTACTTC.

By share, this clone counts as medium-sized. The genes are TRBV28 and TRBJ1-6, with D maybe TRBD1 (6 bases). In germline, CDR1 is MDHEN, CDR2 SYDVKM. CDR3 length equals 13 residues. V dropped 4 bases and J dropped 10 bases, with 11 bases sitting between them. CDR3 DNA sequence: TGTGCCAGCAGTTCCAGGGGAACCTCACCCCTCCACTTT. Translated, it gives CASSSRGTSPLHF.

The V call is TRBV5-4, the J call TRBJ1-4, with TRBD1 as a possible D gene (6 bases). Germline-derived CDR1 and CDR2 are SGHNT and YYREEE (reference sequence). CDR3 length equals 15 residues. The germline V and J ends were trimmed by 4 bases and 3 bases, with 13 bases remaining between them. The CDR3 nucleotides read TGTGCCAGCAGCAAGAAAGGGGGGGCTAATGAAAAACTGTTTTTT. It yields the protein CASSKKGGANEKLFF.

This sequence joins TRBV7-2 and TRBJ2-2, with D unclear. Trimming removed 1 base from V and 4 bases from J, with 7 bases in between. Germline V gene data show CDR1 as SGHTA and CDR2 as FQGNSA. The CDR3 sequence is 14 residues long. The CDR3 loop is CASSLVRITGELFF. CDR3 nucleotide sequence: TGTGCCAGCAGCTTAGTCCGGATCACCGGGGAGCTGTTTTTT. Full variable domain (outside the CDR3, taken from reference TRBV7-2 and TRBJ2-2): GAGVSQSPSNKVTEKGKDVELRCDPISGHTALYWYRQSLGQGLEFLIYFQGNSAPDKSGLPSDRFSAERTGGSVSTLTIQRTQQEDSAVYLCASSLVRITGELFFGEGSRLTVL.

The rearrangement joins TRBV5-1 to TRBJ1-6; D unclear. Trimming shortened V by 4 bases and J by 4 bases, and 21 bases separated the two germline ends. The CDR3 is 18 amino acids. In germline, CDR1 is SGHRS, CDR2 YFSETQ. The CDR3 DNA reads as TGCGCCAGCAGCCATCAAACTCCGGGATACCCATATAATTCACCCCTCCACTTT. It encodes CASSHQTPGYPYNSPLHF.

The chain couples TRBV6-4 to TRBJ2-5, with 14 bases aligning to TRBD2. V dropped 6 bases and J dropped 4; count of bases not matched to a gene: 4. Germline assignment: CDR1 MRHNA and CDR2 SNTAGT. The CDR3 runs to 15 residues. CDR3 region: CASSAGTSGGETQYF. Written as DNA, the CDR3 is TGTGCCAGCAGCGCCGGGACTAGCGGGGGAGAGACCCAGTACTTC.

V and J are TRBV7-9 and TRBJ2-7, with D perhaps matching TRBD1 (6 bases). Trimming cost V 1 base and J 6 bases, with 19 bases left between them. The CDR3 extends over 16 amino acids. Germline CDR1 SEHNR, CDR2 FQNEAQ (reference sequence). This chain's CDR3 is CASSLGLTGPSAEQYF. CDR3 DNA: TGTGCCAGCAGCTTAGGATTGACAGGTCCCTCGGCCGAGCAGTACTTC.

In DNA, the CDR3 is TGTGCCAGTAGTAATGGCGGGGCTAGCACAGATACGCAGTATTTT. This sequence encodes CASSNGGASTDTQYF. V and J are TRBV19 and TRBJ2-3; weak D call: TRBD2 (6 bases). Germline lookup yields CDR1 LNHDA and CDR2 SQIVND (reference sequence). The CDR3 sequence is 15 residues long. V shed 4 bases and J shed 0 bases, with 11 bases lying between them. Using reference TRBV19 and TRBJ2-3 for the parts outside the CDR3, the full variable domain is DGGITQSPKYLFRKEGQNVTLSCEQNLNHDAMYWYRQDPGQGLRLIYYSQIVNDFQKGDIAEGYSVSREKKESFPLTVTSAQKNPTAFYLCASSNGGASTDTQYFGPGTRLTVL.

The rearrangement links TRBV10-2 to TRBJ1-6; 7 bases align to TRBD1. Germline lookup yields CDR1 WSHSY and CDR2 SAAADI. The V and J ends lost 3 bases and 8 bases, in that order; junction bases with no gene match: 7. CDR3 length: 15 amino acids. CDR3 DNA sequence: TGCGCCAGCAGTGAATCGACAGGGCTTGATTCACCCCTCCACTTT. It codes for CASSESTGLDSPLHF.